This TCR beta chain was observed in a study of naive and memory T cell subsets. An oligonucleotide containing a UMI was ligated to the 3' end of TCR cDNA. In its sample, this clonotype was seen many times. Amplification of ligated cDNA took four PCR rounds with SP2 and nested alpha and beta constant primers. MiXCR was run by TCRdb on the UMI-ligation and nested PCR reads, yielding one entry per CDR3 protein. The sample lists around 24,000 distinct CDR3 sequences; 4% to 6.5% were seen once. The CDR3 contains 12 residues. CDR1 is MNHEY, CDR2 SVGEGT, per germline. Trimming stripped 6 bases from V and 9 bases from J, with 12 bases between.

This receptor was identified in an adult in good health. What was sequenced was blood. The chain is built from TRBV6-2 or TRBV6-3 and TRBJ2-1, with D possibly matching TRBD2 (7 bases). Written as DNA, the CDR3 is TGTGCCAGCAGGCGGGGGCCCGGTGAGCAGTTCTTC. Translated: CASRRGPGEQFF.